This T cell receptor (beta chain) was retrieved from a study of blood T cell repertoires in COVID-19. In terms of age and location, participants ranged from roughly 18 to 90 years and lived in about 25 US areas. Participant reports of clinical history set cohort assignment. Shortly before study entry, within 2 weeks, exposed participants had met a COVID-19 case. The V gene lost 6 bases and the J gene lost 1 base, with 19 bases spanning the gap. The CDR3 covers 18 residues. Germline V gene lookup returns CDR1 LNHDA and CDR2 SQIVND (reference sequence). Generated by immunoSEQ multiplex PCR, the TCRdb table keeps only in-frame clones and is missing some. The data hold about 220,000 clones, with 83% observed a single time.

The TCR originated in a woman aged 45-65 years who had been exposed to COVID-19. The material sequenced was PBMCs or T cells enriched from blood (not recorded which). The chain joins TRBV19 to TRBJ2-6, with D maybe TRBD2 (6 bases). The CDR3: CASRALGRDLSGANVLTF. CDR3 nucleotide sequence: TGTGCCAGTAGAGCCCTGGGCAGGGACTTATCTGGGGCCAACGTCCTGACTTTC.